This record covers a single T cell receptor (beta chain). Antigen specificity is unknown. This sample stems from a study of T-cell reconstitution after alpha-beta-depleted transplantation in children. General study results and limits: Surviving recipient T cells and thymic progenitors accounted for the high day-60 TCRbeta diversity observed in some patients. The origin of alpha-beta T cells about two months after transplant was reportedly several hundred expanded graft clones.

Using unique molecular identifiers, the investigators prepared the TCRbeta library. One entry per CDR3 protein results from TCRdb running MiXCR on the PCR reads. The sample lists around 60,000 distinct CDR3 sequences, 40% to 55% occurring once. The V gene lost 4 bases and the J gene lost 1 base, with 20 bases spanning the gap. CDR3 length: 18 residues. This chain joins TRBV12-3 or TRBV12-4 and TRBJ2-1, with D perhaps matching TRBD2 (6 bases). Sequencing was performed on PBMCs, mostly from graft donor cells, taken 360 days after TCRalphabeta/CD19-depleted stem cell transplant. This TCR came from a male patient between 5 and 17 years old who had a stem cell transplant for acute lymphoblastic leukemia, so the T cells may come from the graft donor. For the CDR3, the DNA is TGTGCCAGCAGTTCCCCATGGGGTATAGCGGCGTCCTACAATGAGCAGTTCTTC. Translating gives CASSSPWGIAASYNEQFF.